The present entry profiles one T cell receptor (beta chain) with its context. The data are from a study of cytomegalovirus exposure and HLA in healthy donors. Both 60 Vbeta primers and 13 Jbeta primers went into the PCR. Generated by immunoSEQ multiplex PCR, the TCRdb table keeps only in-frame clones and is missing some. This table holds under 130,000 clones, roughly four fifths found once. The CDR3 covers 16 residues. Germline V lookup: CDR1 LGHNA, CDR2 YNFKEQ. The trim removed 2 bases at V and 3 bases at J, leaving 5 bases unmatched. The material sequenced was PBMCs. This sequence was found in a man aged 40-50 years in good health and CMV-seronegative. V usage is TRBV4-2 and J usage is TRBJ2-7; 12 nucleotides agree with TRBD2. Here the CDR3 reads CASSQWTSGTRYEQYF. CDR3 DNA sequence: TGTGCCAGCAGCCAATGGACTAGCGGGACTCGCTACGAGCAGTACTTC.